This is a list of T cell receptor beta chains from one sample in a study of T cell responses to AZD1222 COVID-19 vaccine. Clones were sequenced by immunoSEQ multiplex PCR, and TCRdb holds only the in-frame ones, with some missing. The table lists 150,000 to 200,000 clones, approximately 91% of them singletons. Sequencing was performed on peripheral blood, taken on day 0 of AZD1222 vaccination. The receptors derive from an adult in good health. Both conserved end residues are part of each CDR3. Fields, in order: J gene, V gene, D gene, clone size, CDR3 length, CDR3 protein, CDR3 DNA. D genes are given only for firm matches. A row's size may be missing; if present it is once, few, many or a size class.

J gene: TRBJ1-3; V gene: TRBV4-2; D gene: .; clone size: .; CDR3 length: 17; CDR3 protein: CASSQERPALSGNTIYF; CDR3 DNA: TGTGCCAGCAGCCAAGAACGGCCGGCTCTAAGTGGAAACACCATATATTTT
J gene: TRBJ2-3; V gene: TRBV5-6; D gene: TRBD1; clone size: .; CDR3 length: 15; CDR3 protein: CASSHRTGSTDTQYF; CDR3 DNA: TGTGCCAGCAGCCACCGGACAGGGAGCACAGATACGCAGTATTTT
J gene: TRBJ2-2; V gene: TRBV2; D gene: .; clone size: once; CDR3 length: 15; CDR3 protein: CASSEARTRSGELFF; CDR3 DNA: TGTGCCAGCAGTGAGGCGCGGACTCGTTCCGGGGAGCTGTTTTTT
J gene: TRBJ1-1; V gene: TRBV3-1/TRBV3-2; D gene: TRBD1; clone size: .; CDR3 length: 15; CDR3 protein: CASSPTWTGETEAFF; CDR3 DNA: TGTGCCAGCAGCCCTACCTGGACAGGGGAGACTGAAGCTTTCTTT
J gene: TRBJ1-1; V gene: TRBV7-9; D gene: TRBD1; clone size: .; CDR3 length: 16; CDR3 protein: CASSLLVGTGTTEAFF; CDR3 DNA: TGTGCCAGCAGCTTATTAGTAGGGACAGGGACCACTGAAGCTTTCTTT
J gene: TRBJ1-2; V gene: TRBV28; D gene: .; clone size: .; CDR3 length: 13; CDR3 protein: CASSLEGYYGYTF; CDR3 DNA: TGTGCCAGCAGTTTAGAGGGGTACTATGGCTACACCTTC
J gene: TRBJ2-1; V gene: TRBV15; D gene: TRBD1; clone size: .; CDR3 length: 15; CDR3 protein: CATSRQGAAYNEQFF; CDR3 DNA: TGTGCCACCAGCAGACAGGGGGCGGCCTACAATGAGCAGTTCTTC
J gene: TRBJ2-2; V gene: TRBV3-1/TRBV3-2; D gene: .; clone size: .; CDR3 length: 15; CDR3 protein: CASSKTGRGTGELFF; CDR3 DNA: TGTGCCAGCAGCAAAACAGGGAGGGGCACCGGGGAGCTGTTTTTT
J gene: TRBJ1-5; V gene: TRBV11-3; D gene: TRBD1; clone size: .; CDR3 length: 19; CDR3 protein: CASSLPGTGKTYSNQPQHF; CDR3 DNA: TGTGCCAGCAGCTTACCCGGGACAGGGAAGACTTATAGCAATCAGCCCCAGCATTTT
J gene: TRBJ2-5; V gene: TRBV29-1; D gene: TRBD2; clone size: .; CDR3 length: 13; CDR3 protein: CSVTSGAGKTQYF; CDR3 DNA: TGCAGCGTTACTAGCGGGGCTGGGAAGACCCAGTACTTC
J gene: TRBJ2-3; V gene: TRBV29-1; D gene: .; clone size: .; CDR3 length: 17; CDR3 protein: CSVVTHRGGLGTDTQYF; CDR3 DNA: TGCAGCGTTGTGACCCACAGAGGAGGCCTAGGCACAGATACGCAGTATTTT
J gene: TRBJ1-6; V gene: TRBV6-5; D gene: .; clone size: .; CDR3 length: 13; CDR3 protein: CASKGTFNSPLHF; CDR3 DNA: TGTGCCAGCAAAGGGACATTTAATTCACCCCTCCACTTT
J gene: TRBJ1-2; V gene: TRBV30; D gene: .; clone size: once; CDR3 length: 17; CDR3 protein: CAWSVRRRGGLNYGYTF; CDR3 DNA: TGTGCCTGGAGTGTACGCCGCAGGGGAGGGCTTAACTATGGCTACACCTTC
J gene: TRBJ2-1; V gene: TRBV7-2; D gene: .; clone size: .; CDR3 length: 14; CDR3 protein: CASSRAFGNNEQFF; CDR3 DNA: TGTGCCAGCAGCAGAGCGTTCGGCAACAATGAGCAGTTCTTC
J gene: TRBJ2-2; V gene: TRBV5-1; D gene: TRBD1; clone size: .; CDR3 length: 17; CDR3 protein: CASSLGRRDRVVGELFF; CDR3 DNA: TGCGCCAGCAGCTTGGGGCGGCGGGACAGGGTCGTCGGGGAGCTGTTTTTT
J gene: TRBJ1-3; V gene: TRBV29-1; D gene: TRBD1; clone size: few; CDR3 length: 16; CDR3 protein: CSASRGTGDSGNTIYF; CDR3 DNA: TGCAGCGCCTCCCGGGGGACAGGCGACTCTGGAAACACCATATATTTT
J gene: TRBJ2-1; V gene: TRBV5-1; D gene: TRBD2; clone size: .; CDR3 length: 15; CDR3 protein: CASSLLAGDTNEQFF; CDR3 DNA: TGCGCCAGCAGCTTACTAGCGGGAGATACCAATGAGCAGTTCTTC
J gene: TRBJ1-2; V gene: TRBV28; D gene: .; clone size: .; CDR3 length: 15; CDR3 protein: CASSTHNRSRGGYTF; CDR3 DNA: TGTGCCAGCAGTACTCATAACAGATCCCGAGGGGGCTACACCTTC
J gene: TRBJ1-1; V gene: TRBV19; D gene: TRBD1; clone size: .; CDR3 length: 14; CDR3 protein: CASRVQGLNTEAFF; CDR3 DNA: TGTGCCAGTAGGGTACAGGGGCTGAACACTGAAGCTTTCTTT
J gene: TRBJ1-4; V gene: TRBV7-9; D gene: .; clone size: .; CDR3 length: 14; CDR3 protein: CASSPGGQDEKLFF; CDR3 DNA: TGTGCCAGCAGCCCCGGGGGGCAGGATGAAAAACTGTTTTTT
J gene: TRBJ1-3; V gene: TRBV18; D gene: .; clone size: few; CDR3 length: 16; CDR3 protein: CASSSGTPNSGNTIYF; CDR3 DNA: TGTGCCAGCTCCTCGGGAACACCGAACTCTGGAAACACCATATATTTT
J gene: TRBJ2-7; V gene: TRBV6-5; D gene: TRBD2; clone size: few; CDR3 length: 14; CDR3 protein: CASSLLAGEGEQYF; CDR3 DNA: TGTGCCAGCAGTTTACTAGCGGGAGAGGGTGAGCAGTACTTC
J gene: TRBJ2-1; V gene: TRBV5-1; D gene: .; clone size: .; CDR3 length: 15; CDR3 protein: CASSLGGSSYNEQFF; CDR3 DNA: TGCGCCAGCAGCTTAGGTGGGAGCTCCTACAATGAGCAGTTCTTC
J gene: TRBJ2-7; V gene: TRBV6-1; D gene: TRBD1; clone size: .; CDR3 length: 17; CDR3 protein: CASSALKVQGASYEQYF; CDR3 DNA: TGTGCCAGCAGTGCCCTAAAAGTGCAGGGGGCCTCCTACGAGCAGTACTTC